Below, 27 T cell receptor beta chains from the same sample are listed, as sequenced in a study of shared clonotypes between healthy human individuals. Some clones are missing from TCRdb's copy, which holds only in-frame ones; the method was immunoSEQ multiplex PCR. In the table there are 450,000 to 600,000 clones, 60% to 85% of which are singletons. Sequenced input: PBMCs. Every receptor here comes from a woman aged 40 to 49 in good health. Some clones in this sample may be carry-over from other donors' samples.

The V and J genes are TRBV2 and TRBJ2-1; D possibly corresponds to TRBD1 (5 bases). Deletions cut 1 base from V and 13 bases from J, with 17 bases between. This CDR3 spans 14 amino acids. Germline CDR1 reads SNHLY; CDR2 reads FYNNEI. The CDR3 coding sequence is TGTGCCAGCAGTGAAGTAGGGTTAGGCAGGGCCCAGTTCTTC. Its protein is CASSEVGLGRAQFF.

V and J are TRBV5-4 and TRBJ1-1; 10 bases line up with TRBD1. CDR1 and CDR2 (germline): SGHNT, YYREEE (reference sequence). The CDR3 totals 15 residues. The trim removed 4 bases at V and 3 bases at J, leaving 6 bases unmatched. CDR3 amino acids: CASSPRDRGDTEAFF. The CDR3 DNA reads as TGTGCCAGCAGCCCCCGGGACAGGGGAGACACTGAAGCTTTCTTT. The full variable domain, rest sourced from reference TRBV5-4 and TRBJ1-1, is ETGVTQSPTHLIKTRGQQVTLRCSSQSGHNTVSWYQQALGQGPQFIFQYYREEENGRGNFPPRFSGLQFPNYSSELNVNALELDDSALYLCASSPRDRGDTEAFFGQGTRLTVV.

This chain uses TRBV18 with TRBJ2-7; 8 positions match TRBD2. The junction had 4 bases not matched to a gene; V was cut back by 3 bases and J by 6 bases. The CDR3 is made up of 13 amino acids. In germline, CDR1 is KGHSH, CDR2 LQKENI. CDR3 sequence (DNA): TGTGCCAGCTCACCTATCGGGACTAGCGAGCAGTACTTC. It translates to CASSPIGTSEQYF.

This clone came up many times. The chain has TRBV2 and TRBJ1-2, with a tentative D call TRBD1 (6 bases). Trimming shortened V by 10 bases and J by 6 bases, and 15 bases separated the two germline ends. This CDR3 has 12 residues. Germline values: CDR1 SNHLY, CDR2 FYNNEI. CDR3 amino acids: CATQGGSNGYTF. In DNA form, the CDR3 reads TGTGCCACACAAGGGGGATCGAATGGCTACACCTTC.

This clone was seen only once. CDR3 amino acids: CASSPLLANTDTQYF. In DNA, the CDR3 is TGTGCCAGCAGTCCCCTCCTAGCGAACACAGATACGCAGTATTTT. The chain links TRBV28 to TRBJ2-3; tentative D call: TRBD2 (6 bases). CDR3 length equals 15 residues. Germline V CDR1 and CDR2: MDHEN, SYDVKM. V was pared by 5 bases and J by 2 bases, with 14 bases between. Full variable domain (rest looked up from reference TRBV28 and TRBJ2-3): DVKVTQSSRYLVKRTGEKVFLECVQDMDHENMFWYRQDPGLGLRLIYFSYDVKMKEKGDIPEGYSVSREKKERFSLILESASTNQTSMYLCASSPLLANTDTQYFGPGTRLTVL.

This chain uses TRBV7-8 with TRBJ2-7; D is perhaps TRBD1 (6 bases). The CDR3 sequence is 15 residues long. CDR1 and CDR2 from the germline V gene are SGHVS and FQNEAQ. V was cut by 1 base and J by 3 bases, with 13 bases left in between. The CDR3 DNA is TGTGCCAGCAGCTTAGAGGCAGGGGCTTTCTACGAGCAGTACTTC. It is translated as CASSLEAGAFYEQYF.

Written as DNA, the CDR3 is TGTGCCAGCTCACCACCGGGTATAGCGGGAGGGGATGAGCAGTTCTTC. Its protein is CASSPPGIAGGDEQFF. The V and J genes are TRBV18 and TRBJ2-1; 11 nucleotides agree with TRBD2. V shed 0 bases, J shed 8 bases, and the junction held 6 bases outside the gene matches. Germline V gives CDR1 KGHSH, CDR2 LQKENI. This CDR3 has 16 amino acids. The whole variable domain, remainder taken from reference TRBV18 and TRBJ2-1, is NAGVMQNPRHLVRRRGQEARLRCSPMKGHSHVYWYRQLPEEGLKFMVYLQKENIIDESGMPKERFSAEFPKEGPSILRIQQVVRGDSAAYFCASSPPGIAGGDEQFFGPGTRLTVL.

This chain connects TRBV2 to TRBJ1-2; D is undetermined. The length of the CDR3 is 14 residues. Germline V gives CDR1 SNHLY, CDR2 FYNNEI. V was cut by 4 bases and J by 3 bases, with 12 bases left in between. The chain's CDR3 is CASSVVSADYGYTF. In DNA, the CDR3 is TGTGCCAGCAGTGTGGTATCGGCGGACTATGGCTACACCTTC.

The rearrangement uses TRBV7-9 and TRBJ2-7, with D possibly being TRBD1 (5 bases). V dropped 3 bases and J dropped 3 bases, with 12 bases sitting between them. Germline CDR1 and CDR2: SEHNR and FQNEAQ (reference sequence). There are 14 residues in the CDR3. CDR3 nucleotides: TGTGCCAGCAGCTTCGGACACCCGTTCTACGAGCAGTACTTC. Residues: CASSFGHPFYEQYF.

This clone has a count of ten or more. This chain connects TRBV6-5 to TRBJ1-3; 12 bases map to TRBD1. Germline trimming cut 2 bases from V and 2 bases from J; bases unmatched to any gene: 1. Per the germline V gene, CDR1 is MNHEY and CDR2 is SVGAGI. This CDR3 spans 16 amino acids. CDR3 sequence (DNA): TGTGCCAGCAGTTACGGGACAGGGGGCCCTGGAAACACCATATATTTT. Translated, it gives CASSYGTGGPGNTIYF.

The chain employs TRBV28 and TRBJ2-1; 11 bases fit TRBD2. There are 12 residues in the CDR3. Germline assignment: CDR1 MDHEN and CDR2 SYDVKM. V lost 8 bases and J lost 10; bases outside the gene matches: 4. CDR3 residues: CASLAGGGEQFF. The DNA for the CDR3 is TGTGCCAGCCTAGCGGGAGGTGGAGAGCAGTTCTTC.

Regarding this clone: A far larger clone is off by one base, so a read error is likely. V usage is TRBV27 and J usage is TRBJ2-6; D is ambiguous. CDR3 size: 17 residues. CDR1 and CDR2 from the germline V gene are MNHEY and SMNVEV (reference sequence). Deletions cut 5 bases from V and 3 bases from J, with 17 bases between. The CDR3 loop is CASSGPSAVGGANVLTF. Here the CDR3 DNA reads TGTGCCAGCAGTGGACCCTCCGCCGTCGGTGGGGCCAACGTCCTGACTTTC. Looking up the rest from reference TRBV27 and TRBJ2-6 gives the full variable domain: EAQVTQNPRYLITVTGKKLTVTCSQNMNHEYMSWYRQDPGLGLRQIYYSMNVEVTDKGDVPEGYKVSRKEKRNFPLILESPSPNQTSLYFCASSGPSAVGGANVLTFGAGSRLTVL.

The J gene is TRBJ2-1, the V gene TRBV9; TRBD2 matches 9 bases. Trimming removed 3 bases from V and 3 bases from J; junction bases left unmatched: 7. CDR1 is SGDLS and CDR2 is YYNGEE in the germline V gene. This CDR3 has 16 residues. The CDR3, as DNA: TGTGCCAGCAGCGGGAGCGGGAGGTACCTCTACAATGAGCAGTTCTTC. Amino acid sequence: CASSGSGRYLYNEQFF.

This chain links TRBV18 with TRBJ2-7, with D tentatively TRBD1 or TRBD2 (5 bases each). Germline CDR1 reads KGHSH; CDR2 reads LQKENI. The CDR3 covers 14 residues. V was shortened by 2 bases and J by 1 base, with 9 bases between the two germline ends. CDR3 coding DNA: TGTGCCAGCTCACCATTCAGGGAGTCCTACGAGCAGTACTTC. It is translated as CASSPFRESYEQYF.

The V call is TRBV6-1, the J call TRBJ1-2; D possibly corresponds to TRBD1 (6 bases). With 2 bases removed from V and 4 bases from J, the gap between germline ends came to 14 bases. This CDR3 has 15 amino acids. From germline, CDR1 is MNHNS and CDR2 SASEGT. In DNA, the CDR3 is TGTGCCAGCAGTGAACCCTTTGGGGGGCCCTATGGCTACACCTTC. Protein product: CASSEPFGGPYGYTF.

The J gene is TRBJ2-5, the V gene TRBV7-9; D perhaps matches TRBD2 (5 bases). The CDR3 extends over 15 amino acids. CDR1 and CDR2 from the germline V gene are SEHNR and FQNEAQ (reference sequence). The V and J ends lost 5 bases and 2 bases respectively, with 15 bases between them. CDR3 in DNA: TGTGCCAGCAGCCCCGCTAGCTCCCCACAAGAGACCCAGTACTTC. Protein product: CASSPASSPQETQYF.

The genes are TRBV11-1 and TRBJ2-5, with no clear D. The ends were cut back, 5 bases at V and 5 bases at J, with 15 bases in the middle. The germline V gene has CDR1 SGHAT and CDR2 FQDESV (reference sequence). The CDR3 is 14 amino acids. DNA for the CDR3: TGTGCCAGCAGCCCCCCGGCTGTGGGTGAGACCCAGTACTTC. This encodes CASSPPAVGETQYF.

This chain uses TRBV6-1 with TRBJ2-1, with D perhaps matching TRBD2 (5 bases). Germline values: CDR1 MNHNS, CDR2 SASEGT. The V gene lost 10 bases and the J gene lost 0 bases, with 10 bases spanning the gap. The CDR3 length is 13 residues. The CDR3 reads CATRGISYNEQFF. The DNA of the CDR3 is TGTGCCACCCGGGGTATCTCCTACAATGAGCAGTTCTTC.

This clone was seen only a few times. The rearrangement links TRBV29-1 to TRBJ1-2; D unresolved. V was shortened by 6 bases and J by 1 base, with 6 bases between the two germline ends. CDR1 and CDR2 from the germline V gene are SQVTM and ANQGSEA. CDR3 length equals 11 residues. The CDR3 DNA reads TGCAGCGTCGGGAATAACTATGGCTACACCTTC. This encodes CSVGNNYGYTF.

The rearrangement links TRBV6-5 to TRBJ1-4; D is unclear. V lost 0 bases and J 7 bases, leaving 12 bases between the germline ends. This CDR3 spans 15 amino acids. Germline CDR1 MNHEY, CDR2 SVGAGI. This chain's CDR3 is CASSYSDQLGEKLFF. CDR3 bases: TGTGCCAGCAGTTACTCGGATCAACTGGGTGAAAAACTGTTTTTT.

The rearrangement links TRBV19 to TRBJ2-1; weak D call: TRBD2 (5 bases). V was cut by 2 bases and J by 3 bases, with 11 bases left in between. In germline, CDR1 is LNHDA, CDR2 SQIVND (reference sequence). The CDR3 is 15 residues long. The CDR3: CASSINQGGYNEQFF. CDR3 nucleotides: TGTGCCAGTAGTATAAACCAAGGAGGCTACAATGAGCAGTTCTTC. Full variable domain (outside the CDR3, taken from reference TRBV19 and TRBJ2-1): DGGITQSPKYLFRKEGQNVTLSCEQNLNHDAMYWYRQDPGQGLRLIYYSQIVNDFQKGDIAEGYSVSREKKESFPLTVTSAQKNPTAFYLCASSINQGGYNEQFFGPGTRLTVL.

The genes are TRBV7-3 and TRBJ2-2, with D unclear. The V end was cut by 4 bases, the J end by 6 bases, with 6 bases between. The germline CDR1 and CDR2 sequences are SGHTA and FQGTGA. CDR3 size: 12 residues. The CDR3, as DNA: TGTGCCAGCAGCTCCAGGCCCGGGGAGCTGTTTTTT. It codes for CASSSRPGELFF.

V and J are TRBV7-9 and TRBJ2-7; 11 positions match TRBD1. J lost 4 bases, V lost 2 bases, and 10 bases had no gene match. This CDR3 has 17 amino acids. Germline CDR1 is SEHNR and CDR2 is FQNEAQ (reference sequence). CDR3 DNA: TGTGCCAGCAGCTTACACCGGCCTGGGACAGGGGGGTACGAGCAGTACTTC. Translated: CASSLHRPGTGGYEQYF.

The rearrangement joins TRBV7-2 to TRBJ1-2, with TRBD1 as a possible D gene (5 bases). Germline lookup yields CDR1 SGHTA and CDR2 FQGNSA. The CDR3 consists of 14 residues. V was cut by 2 bases and J by 7 bases, with 14 bases left in between. CDR3 sequence reads: CASSLQGRLGGYTF. The CDR3 nucleotides are TGTGCCAGCAGCTTACAGGGTAGGCTTGGTGGCTACACCTTC.

This clone was detected only once. The genes are TRBV7-3 and TRBJ2-1; TRBD2 is a possible D gene (6 bases). The germline CDR1 and CDR2 sequences are SGHTA and FQGTGA. V lost 5 bases and J lost 4, with 15 bases in between. The CDR3 is 15 amino acids. Here the CDR3 reads CASSPLGGKYNEQFF. The CDR3 DNA reads TGTGCCAGCAGCCCTTTGGGGGGAAAGTACAATGAGCAGTTCTTC.

The rearrangement joins TRBV5-4 to TRBJ2-1, with TRBD2 as a possible D gene (5 bases). This CDR3 is 15 amino acids long. The germline V gene has CDR1 SGHNT and CDR2 YYREEE (reference sequence). Trimming stripped 0 bases from V and 6 bases from J, with 13 bases between. As DNA, the CDR3 is TGTGCCAGCAGCTTGGACGGCGGGCTGTCCAATGAGCAGTTCTTC. Protein product: CASSLDGGLSNEQFF.

Regarding this clone: Other DNA sequences in the same sample also yield this CDR3. The genes are TRBV28 and TRBJ2-7; no firm D call. This CDR3 comprises 11 residues. The germline V gene has CDR1 MDHEN and CDR2 SYDVKM. Trimming pared 3 bases from V and 4 bases from J, leaving 4 bases between. For the CDR3, the DNA is TGTGCCAGCAGTTTTGCGTACGAGCAGTACTTC. Its translation is CASSFAYEQYF.